The present TCR beta chain was sequenced within a study of CD8+ T cells in alopecia areata. Germline values: CDR1 SGHDN, CDR2 FVKESK. The CDR3 totals 12 residues. With 8 bases removed from V and 0 bases from J, the gap between germline ends came to 7 bases. This clone was counted between two and nine times. The antigen is not known. General study results and limits: Affected scalp, especially in alopecia totalis/universalis, had a higher clonality than normal scalp did.

Reverse transcribed after extraction, RNA yielded cDNA as the sequencing template. TCRdb's copy holds only in-frame clones and misses some; the assay was immunoSEQ multiplex PCR. This sample has over 50,000 clones, with about half found just once. This material consisted of CD8+ T cells sorted from blood, taken at week 0. This chain connects TRBV14 to TRBJ1-2; D not resolved. This receptor was taken from a human donor with alopecia areata. The CDR3 spells CASADANYGYTF. The CDR3 coding sequence is TGTGCCAGCGCGGACGCTAACTATGGCTACACCTTC.